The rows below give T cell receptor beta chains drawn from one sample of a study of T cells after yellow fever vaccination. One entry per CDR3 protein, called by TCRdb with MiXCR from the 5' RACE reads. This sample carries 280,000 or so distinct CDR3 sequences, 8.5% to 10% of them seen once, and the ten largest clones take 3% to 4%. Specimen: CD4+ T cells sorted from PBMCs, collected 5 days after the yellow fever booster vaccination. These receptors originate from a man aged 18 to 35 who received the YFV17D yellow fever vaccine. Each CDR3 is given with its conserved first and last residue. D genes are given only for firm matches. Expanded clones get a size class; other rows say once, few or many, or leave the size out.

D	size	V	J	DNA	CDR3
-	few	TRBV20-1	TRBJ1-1	TGCAGTGCTAGAGTTTCTTCGAACACTGAAGCTTTCTTT	CSARVSSNTEAFF
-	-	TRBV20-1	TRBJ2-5	TGCAGTACAAGACTGACACAAGAGACCCAGTACTTC	CSTRLTQETQYF
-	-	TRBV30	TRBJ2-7	TGTGCCTGGAGCAGGGACGAAACCTACGAGCAGTACTTC	CAWSRDETYEQYF
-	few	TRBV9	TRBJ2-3	TGTGCCAGCGGAGAACGGGGAAACACAGATACGCAGTATTTT	CASGERGNTDTQYF
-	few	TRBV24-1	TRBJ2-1	TGTGCCACCAGTGATTCCGCGCAGGGCCACAATGAGCAGTTCTTC	CATSDSAQGHNEQFF
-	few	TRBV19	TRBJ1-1	TGTGCCAGTAGAAACTCGGGCCAAGGGAAGGACACTGAAGCTTTCTTT	CASRNSGQGKDTEAFF
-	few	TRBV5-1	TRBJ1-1	TGCGCCAGCAGCTTGCTGGTGAACACTGAAGCTTTCTTT	CASSLLVNTEAFF
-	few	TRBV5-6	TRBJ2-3	TGTGCCAGCAGCTTCGAAGCGAGGGGTGGCACAGATACGCAGTATTTT	CASSFEARGGTDTQYF
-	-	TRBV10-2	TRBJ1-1	TGCGCCAGCAGTGACCCAGGAACAAACACTGAAGCTTTCTTT	CASSDPGTNTEAFF
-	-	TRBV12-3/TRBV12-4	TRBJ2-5	TGTGCCAGCAGCCCCGGGCGGCCTTGGGGGACCCAGTACTTC	CASSPGRPWGTQYF
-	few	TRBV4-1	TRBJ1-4	TGCGCCAGCAGCCGAGGTAGAGACCTTGTAACTAATGAAAAACTGTTTTTT	CASSRGRDLVTNEKLFF
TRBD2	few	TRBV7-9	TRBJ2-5	TGTGCCAGCAGCCATGGACTAGCGGAAGAGACCCAGTACTTC	CASSHGLAEETQYF
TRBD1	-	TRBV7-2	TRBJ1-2	TGTGCCAGCAGCTTAGCAGGGACAGGGGCCAACTATGGCTACACCTTC	CASSLAGTGANYGYTF
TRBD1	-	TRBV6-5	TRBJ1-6	TGTGCCAGCAGTACAGGGACAGCACGGAGGTCACCCCTCCACTTT	CASSTGTARRSPLHF
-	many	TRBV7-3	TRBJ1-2	TGTGCCAGCAGCTTAACAGCAAACTATGGCTACACCTTC	CASSLTANYGYTF
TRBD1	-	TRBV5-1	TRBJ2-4	TGCGCCAGCAGCGGGGGGGACAGGGCCATTCAGTACTTC	CASSGGDRAIQYF
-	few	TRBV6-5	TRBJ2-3	TGTGCCAGCAGTTACGAGGGCCGCACAGATACGCAGTATTTT	CASSYEGRTDTQYF
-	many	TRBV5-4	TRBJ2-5	TGTGCCAGCAGCTTGAAGGCCGGAAGCGGCCAAGAGACCCAGTACTTC	CASSLKAGSGQETQYF
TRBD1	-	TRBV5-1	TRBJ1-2	TGCGCCAGCAGCTGGGGGAGAGAAGACAGGGACTATGGCTACACCTTC	CASSWGREDRDYGYTF
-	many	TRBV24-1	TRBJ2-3	TGTGCCACCAGGGGCAGCGGAGGAGATACGCAGTATTTT	CATRGSGGDTQYF
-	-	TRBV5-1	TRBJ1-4	TGCGCCAGCGGTACAGGGTTCGGAAATGAAAAACTGTTTTTT	CASGTGFGNEKLFF
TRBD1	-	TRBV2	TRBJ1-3	TGTGCCAGCAGTGGGGACAGCTCAAGAAACACCATATATTTT	CASSGDSSRNTIYF
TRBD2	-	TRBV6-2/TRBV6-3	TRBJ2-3	TGTGCCTCCAGGGAGCGGGGGCGCACAGATACGCAGTATTTT	CASRERGRTDTQYF
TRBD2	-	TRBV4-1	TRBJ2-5	TGCGCCAGCAGCCTCGGGACTAGCGGGGGGGCGTGGGAGACCCAGTACTTC	CASSLGTSGGAWETQYF
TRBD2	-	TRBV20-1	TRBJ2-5	TGCAGTGCTTTTTCTGCCGGGACTAGCGACCGGGAGACCCAGTACTTC	CSAFSAGTSDRETQYF
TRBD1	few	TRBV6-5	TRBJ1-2	TGTGCCAGCAGTTACTCTGGGACAGGGACGTCCTATGGCTACACCTTC	CASSYSGTGTSYGYTF
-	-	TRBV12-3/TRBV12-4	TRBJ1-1	TGTGCCAGCAGTCTCAGGGCGGGGTGGGTCCAGAACACTGAAGCTTTCTTT	CASSLRAGWVQNTEAFF
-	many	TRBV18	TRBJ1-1	TGTGCCAGCTCCCCGAACCGGGGGCTTACAAACACTGAAGCTTTCTTT	CASSPNRGLTNTEAFF
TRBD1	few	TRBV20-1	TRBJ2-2	TGCAGTGCTAGAGGGACAGGGATTAGCACCGGGGAGCTGTTTTTT	CSARGTGISTGELFF
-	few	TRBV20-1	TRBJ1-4	TGCAGTGCTAGAGTTGCGGGAACTAATGAAAAACTGTTTTTT	CSARVAGTNEKLFF
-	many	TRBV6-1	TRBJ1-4	TGTGCCAGCAGTGAACTCCGGCTGCCTAATGAAAAACTGTTTTTT	CASSELRLPNEKLFF
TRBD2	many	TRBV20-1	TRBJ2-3	TGCAGTGCTAGTCGTGCTAGCGGGGCGGCAGATACGCAGTATTTT	CSASRASGAADTQYF
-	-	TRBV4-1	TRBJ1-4	TGCGCCAGCAGCCAGTATTCAGAGGATGAAAAACTGTTTTTT	CASSQYSEDEKLFF
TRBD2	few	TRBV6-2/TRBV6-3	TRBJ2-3	TGTGCCAGCAGTCAGGGACTAGCCCCAGATGCAGATACGCAGTATTTT	CASSQGLAPDADTQYF
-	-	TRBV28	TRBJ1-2	TGTGCCAGCAGGCTGGAAGCTAACTATGGCTACACCTTC	CASRLEANYGYTF
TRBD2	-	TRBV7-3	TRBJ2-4	TGTGCCAGCTGCTTTAGCGGGGGGGTCCAGAAACAGTACTTC	CASCFSGGVQKQYF
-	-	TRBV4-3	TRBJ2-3	TGCGCCAGCAGCCACTCACCGTACACAGATACGCAGTATTTT	CASSHSPYTDTQYF
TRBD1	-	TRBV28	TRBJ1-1	TGTGCCAGCACAATCCAGGGGGCGGGCACTGAAGCTTTCTTT	CASTIQGAGTEAFF
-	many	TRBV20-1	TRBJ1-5	TGCAGTGCTAGGTCTGGGCCACCCAATCAGCCCCAGCATTTT	CSARSGPPNQPQHF
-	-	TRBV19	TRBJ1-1	TGTGCCAGTAGTAAAAACCGACAGTCAGGGGTGAACACTGAAGCTTTCTTT	CASSKNRQSGVNTEAFF
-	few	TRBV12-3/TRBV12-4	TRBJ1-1	TGTGCCAGCAGTCCCCTGACAGGGAACACTGAAGCTTTCTTT	CASSPLTGNTEAFF
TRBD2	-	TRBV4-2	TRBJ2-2	TGTGCCAGCAGCCGGACTAGCGGGGGATTGACCGGGGAGCTGTTTTTT	CASSRTSGGLTGELFF
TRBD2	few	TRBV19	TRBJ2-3	TGTGCCAGTAGTACAGCGGGAGCGGCGAGATATACGCAGTATTTT	CASSTAGAARYTQYF
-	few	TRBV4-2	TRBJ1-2	TGTGCCAGCAGCCAAGTTTCGTCTCCCGAGGGCTATGGCTACACCTTC	CASSQVSSPEGYGYTF
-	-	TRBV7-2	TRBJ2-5	TGTGCCAGCAGCTTCGGACAATCAGAGACCCAGTACTTC	CASSFGQSETQYF
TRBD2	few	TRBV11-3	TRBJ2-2	TGTGCCAGCAGCCGACTAGCGGGAGCCGGGGAGCTGTTTTTT	CASSRLAGAGELFF
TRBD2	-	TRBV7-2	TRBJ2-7	TGTGCCAGCAGCGACGGAGGGACTAGCGGGGGGAGGGAGCAGTACTTC	CASSDGGTSGGREQYF
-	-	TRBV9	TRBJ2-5	TGTGCCAGCAGCATTAGCCAAGGGCTACAAGAGACCCAGTACTTC	CASSISQGLQETQYF
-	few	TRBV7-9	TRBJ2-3	TGTGCCAGCAGCCTTAAAAGGGGCACAGATACGCAGTATTTT	CASSLKRGTDTQYF
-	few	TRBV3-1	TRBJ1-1	TGTGCCAGCAGCCAATGGGGGCGCGGTACTGAAGCTTTCTTT	CASSQWGRGTEAFF
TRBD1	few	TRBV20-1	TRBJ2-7	TGCAGTGCTCCCGGTCAGGGGGCGGCCGAGCAGTACTTC	CSAPGQGAAEQYF
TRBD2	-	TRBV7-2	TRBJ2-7	TGTGCCACACGAATAGCGGGGGGCCCCGCCGAGCAGTACTTC	CATRIAGGPAEQYF
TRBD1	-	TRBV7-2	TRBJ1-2	TGTGCCAGCAGCCGGGACAGACTCTATGGCTACACCTTC	CASSRDRLYGYTF
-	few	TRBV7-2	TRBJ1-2	TGTGCCAGCAGCTTAGATGGAGGCAGGGACGTCGGCTACACCTTC	CASSLDGGRDVGYTF
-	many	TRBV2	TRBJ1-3	TGTGCCAGCAGAAGGACGGTCCGACAGGCATCTGGAAACACCATATATTTT	CASRRTVRQASGNTIYF
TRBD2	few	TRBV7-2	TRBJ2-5	TGTGCCAGCAGCCACATAGCGGGGAACCAAGAGACCCAGTACTTC	CASSHIAGNQETQYF
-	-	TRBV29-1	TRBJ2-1	TGCAGCGTAGACCGGTACAATGAGCAGTTCTTC	CSVDRYNEQFF
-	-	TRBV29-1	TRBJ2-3	TGCAGCGTTGAAGGGGGGGTGTCCACAGATACGCAGTATTTT	CSVEGGVSTDTQYF
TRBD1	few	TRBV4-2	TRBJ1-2	TGTGCCAGCAGCCTGGGGGGACAGGGCAAATCGGCTAACTATGGCTACACCTTC	CASSLGGQGKSANYGYTF
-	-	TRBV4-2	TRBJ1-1	TGTGCCAGCAGCCAAGGGACAGAGGACACTGAAGCTTTCTTT	CASSQGTEDTEAFF